This entry lists 15 T cell receptor beta chains sequenced from one sample in a study of CD8 T cells in ankylosing spondylitis. Findings and caveats of the study: Several highly homologous variants made up a TCR beta motif that seemed to typify ankylosing spondylitis blood.

Using its own MiXCR run on the 5' RACE reads, TCRdb lists one record per CDR3 protein. There are under 850,000 distinct CDR3 sequences in the sample; 15% to 20% occur only once, and around 20% lies in the top ten. No antigens are known for them. The sequenced sample was blood, either unsorted or a sorted T cell fraction (not recorded which). All receptors derive from a male donor with ankylosing spondylitis.

This clonotype was seen a few times. The gene calls are TRBV5-8 and TRBJ2-1, with D perhaps matching TRBD1 or TRBD2 (6 bases each). Trimming took 3 bases from V and 3 from J, leaving 16 bases between them. The CDR3 totals 16 residues. Germline V CDR1 and CDR2: SGHTS, YDEGEE. CDR3 amino acids: CASSSGWGADYNEQFF. CDR3 nucleotides: TGTGCCAGCAGCTCTGGGTGGGGGGCCGACTACAATGAGCAGTTCTTC. Looking up the rest from reference TRBV5-8 and TRBJ2-1 gives the full variable domain: EAGVTQSPTHLIKTRGQQATLRCSPISGHTSVYWYQQALGLGLQFLLWYDEGEERNRGNFPPRFSGRQFPNYSSELNVNALELEDSALYLCASSSGWGADYNEQFFGPGTRLTVL.

This clonotype was seen only a few times. The V call is TRBV7-9, the J call TRBJ2-5; D might be TRBD2 (6 bases). Trimming stripped 5 bases from V and 5 bases from J, with 15 bases between. The CDR3 extends over 14 amino acids. The germline V gene has CDR1 SEHNR and CDR2 FQNEAQ (reference sequence). The CDR3 DNA is TGTGCCAGCAGCCTCATTGGAGGGATGGAGACCCAGTACTTC. Encoded protein: CASSLIGGMETQYF.

This chain links TRBV20-1 with TRBJ2-1; D is unresolved. This CDR3 has 12 amino acids. The V end was cut by 2 bases, the J end by 10 bases, with 12 bases between. Germline V gives CDR1 DFQATT, CDR2 SNEGSKA (reference sequence). The CDR3: CSARSWGGEQFF. DNA of the CDR3: TGCAGTGCTAGATCCTGGGGTGGAGAGCAGTTCTTC.

This chain connects TRBV20-1 to TRBJ2-7, with TRBD2 as a possible D gene (6 bases). V gave up 6 bases and J gave up 2 bases, with 8 bases separating them. This CDR3 spans 11 amino acids. In germline, CDR1 is DFQATT, CDR2 SNEGSKA (reference sequence). The CDR3 reads CSATGAYEQYF. In DNA, the CDR3 is TGCAGTGCAACGGGGGCCTACGAGCAGTACTTC.

This clonotype was observed a handful of times. The CDR3 loop is CASTFRGLALSYEQYF. The DNA of the CDR3 is TGTGCCAGCACCTTTAGGGGACTAGCGCTTTCCTACGAGCAGTACTTC. The chain carries TRBV12-3 or TRBV12-4 and TRBJ2-7, with 10 positions matching TRBD2. The CDR3 runs to 16 residues. V lost 7 bases to trimming and J lost 1 base; unmatched junction nucleotides: 10.

This clonotype came up a few times. The chain has TRBV12-3 or TRBV12-4 and TRBJ2-1, with 14 bases fitting TRBD2. The CDR3 runs 17 residues. V lost 5 bases and J lost 4; bases outside the gene matches: 7. CDR3 protein: CASSTGTSGSGYNEQFF. In DNA, the CDR3 is TGTGCCAGCAGTACCGGGACTAGCGGGAGTGGGTACAATGAGCAGTTCTTC.

This chain connects TRBV9 to TRBJ2-1, with D perhaps matching TRBD1 or TRBD2 (7 bases each). Trimming shortened V by 2 bases and J by 9 bases, and 18 bases separated the two germline ends. The V gene's germline CDR1 is SGDLS and CDR2 YYNGEE. This CDR3 spans 15 amino acids. The CDR3 DNA sequence: TGTGCCAGCAGCGTTCAGGGGGGGTCGTGGGCTGAGCAGTTCTTC. It yields the protein CASSVQGGSWAEQFF.

This clonotype occurred a few times. The gene calls are TRBV6-1 and TRBJ2-6, with 9 nucleotides matching TRBD1. This CDR3 comprises 17 residues. The germline V gene encodes CDR1 MNHNS and CDR2 SASEGT. J was trimmed by 0 bases and V by 7 bases; bases with no gene match: 7. The CDR3 bases are TGTGCCAGCACCCCTGACAGGGGGATCTCTGGGGCCAACGTCCTGACTTTC. Encoded protein: CASTPDRGISGANVLTF.

In this sample, this clonotype turned up a few times. V usage is TRBV27 and J usage is TRBJ1-4; 8 bases match TRBD1. V gave up 6 bases and J gave up 7 bases; unmatched junction bases: 4. Germline-derived CDR1 and CDR2 are MNHEY and SMNVEV (reference sequence). This CDR3 has 13 residues. This CDR3 is CASRLDRGEKLFF. CDR3 in DNA: TGTGCCAGCAGGCTAGACAGGGGTGAAAAACTGTTTTTT.

The V gene is TRBV6-2 or TRBV6-3, the J gene TRBJ1-2; 7 nucleotides line up with TRBD1. Germline CDR1 MNHEY, CDR2 SVGEGT. The CDR3 runs to 17 residues. V lost 6 bases and J lost 4; bases outside the gene matches: 17. CDR3 sequence (DNA): TGTGCCAGCAGGAGCGGAGGGACAGACGGTCGCGTCTATGGCTACACCTTC. This codes for CASRSGGTDGRVYGYTF.

This chain uses TRBV14 with TRBJ2-2; D gene unclear. CDR1 and CDR2 from the germline V gene are SGHDN and FVKESK. V lost 11 bases, J lost 5 bases, and 18 bases lay in between. The CDR3 runs 14 residues. CDR3 sequence reads: CAVTGSLATGELFF. CDR3 in DNA: TGTGCCGTAACCGGGTCGCTGGCTACCGGGGAGCTGTTTTTT.

This clonotype was seen a single time. This chain links TRBV5-5 with TRBJ1-6; D is uncertain. Germline V gives CDR1 SGHKS, CDR2 YYEKEE (reference sequence). V lost 0 bases, J lost 9 bases, and 13 bases lay in between. This CDR3 is 15 amino acids long. DNA for the CDR3: TGTGCCAGCAGCTTGGGAACGGCGTTCGGTTCACCCCTCCACTTT. It yields the protein CASSLGTAFGSPLHF.

Only a few counts were recorded for this clonotype. The gene calls are TRBV5-1 and TRBJ2-3; TRBD1 aligns across 8 bases. V lost 2 bases, J lost 4 bases, and 9 bases stayed unmatched. CDR3 length: 16 amino acids. Germline CDR1 is SGHRS and CDR2 is YFSETQ. CDR3 DNA sequence: TGCGCCAGCAGCTTCTCCGGGACAGGTTACGCAGATACGCAGTATTTT. Translation gives CASSFSGTGYADTQYF.

This clonotype was seen a few times. The chain combines TRBV16 with TRBJ2-7, with D possibly being TRBD1 or TRBD2 (5 bases each). V lost 2 bases to trimming and J lost 0 bases, with 8 bases between them. This CDR3 has 14 residues. Germline CDR1 and CDR2: KGHSY and FQNENV. The CDR3 nucleotides are TGTGCCAGCAGCCAACCAGGGAGCTCCTACGAGCAGTACTTC. It yields the protein CASSQPGSSYEQYF.

This clonotype was recorded a few times. The V call is TRBV28, the J call TRBJ1-6, with D hard to call. CDR3 size: 12 residues. Trimming took 6 bases from V and 7 from J, leaving 7 bases between them. Germline values: CDR1 MDHEN, CDR2 SYDVKM. This chain's CDR3 is CASRRENSPLHF. In nucleotides, the CDR3 is TGTGCCAGCAGACGGGAGAATTCACCCCTCCACTTT.